Listed here are 2 T cell receptor beta chains from one sample, sequenced in a study of blood T cells in healthy people across ages. A second PCR, run for roughly 7 to 11 cycles, used a sample-barcoded 5' primer plus a J-beta primer mix. TCRdb independently ran MiXCR on the 5' RACE reads; one entry per CDR3 protein. This sample has about 720,000 distinct CDR3 sequences, with 22% found just once. Sequenced material: blood. These receptors came from a man aged 65 to 79 in good health.

This clonotype was recorded a few times. The chain combines TRBV5-1 with TRBJ1-2; D is ambiguous. V lost 0 bases, J lost 1 base, and 10 bases lay in between. This CDR3 is built from 15 residues. Germline V CDR1 and CDR2: SGHRS, YFSETQ. The CDR3 nucleotides are TGCGCCAGCAGCTTGGCCGTCAGCCTTAACTATGGCTACACCTTC. Its translation is CASSLAVSLNYGYTF.

This chain joins TRBV5-1 and TRBJ2-5; D uncertain. The CDR3 spans 13 residues. Trimming stripped 1 base from V and 1 base from J, with 5 bases between. From germline, CDR1 is SGHRS and CDR2 YFSETQ. CDR3 DNA: TGCGCCAGCAGCTTGATCCTCCAAGAGACCCAGTACTTC. The encoded protein is CASSLILQETQYF.